This entry is about one T cell receptor beta chain. The data belong to a study of T cell changes during pregnancy in multiple sclerosis. Measured with immunoSEQ multiplex PCR; TCRdb has only the in-frame clones, and not every one. This sample yields about 40,000 clones, of which about 92% are seen a single time; 0.95% to 1.5% belongs to the top ten. This CDR3 contains 13 residues. From germline, CDR1 is SGHRS and CDR2 YFSETQ. The chain recombines TRBV5-1 with TRBJ2-5, with a tentative D call TRBD2 (6 bases). With the DNA end fitting TRBJ2-7 better, the J assignment may be wrong. The clonotype originates from a female donor with multiple sclerosis, enrolled in a pregnancy study. Sequencing used peripheral blood, obtained before pregnancy. DNA of the CDR3: TGCGCCACTAGAAGAGGGGAGGCCTACGAGCAGTACTTC. This gives the protein CATRRGEAYEQYF.